These 19 T cell receptor beta chains were sequenced from one sample in a study of cytomegalovirus exposure and HLA in healthy donors. The assay was immunoSEQ multiplex PCR, and TCRdb's table has in-frame clones only and misses some. Counted here are 100,000 to 120,000 clones, roughly nine tenths occurring once; the ten biggest clones make up 4% to 4.5%. The source material was PBMCs. The receptors here all came from a woman aged 18-29 years in good health and CMV-seropositive.

The gene calls are TRBV28 and TRBJ2-5; D is perhaps TRBD1 (6 bases). Looked up from germline, CDR1 is MDHEN and CDR2 is SYDVKM. The CDR3 consists of 15 residues. V was cut by 2 bases and J by 4 bases, with 14 bases left in between. CDR3 amino acids: CASSLPVQTGETQYF. The CDR3 nucleotides are TGTGCCAGCAGTTTACCCGTCCAGACAGGAGAGACCCAGTACTTC.

This sequence joins TRBV11-3 and TRBJ1-2; D is undetermined. The V end lost 5 bases, the J end lost 4 bases, and 20 bases lay between the germline ends. Germline V gives CDR1 SGHNT, CDR2 YENEEA. There are 16 residues in the CDR3. Here the CDR3 DNA reads TGTGCCAGCAGCACAGAAGGACGGGAAGGAAGCTATGGCTACACCTTC. Residues: CASSTEGREGSYGYTF.

This chain uses TRBV7-2 with TRBJ1-1; D might be TRBD1 (6 bases). The CDR3 contains 17 residues. V gave up 1 base and J gave up 3 bases, with 18 bases separating them. Germline CDR1 is SGHTA and CDR2 is FQGNSA. CDR3 in amino acids: CASSLVQGRVGYTEAFF. The CDR3 nucleotides are TGTGCCAGCAGCTTAGTTCAGGGGAGGGTAGGGTACACTGAAGCTTTCTTT. The full variable domain, in which reference TRBV7-2 and TRBJ1-1 provide the parts outside the CDR3, is GAGVSQSPSNKVTEKGKDVELRCDPISGHTALYWYRQSLGQGLEFLIYFQGNSAPDKSGLPSDRFSAERTGGSVSTLTIQRTQQEDSAVYLCASSLVQGRVGYTEAFFGQGTRLTVV.

The chain joins TRBV6-5 to TRBJ2-7; D not certain. Between the trimmed V and J ends, which lost 9 bases and 3 bases, there was a span of 21 bases. The CDR3 extends over 15 amino acids. Germline loops: CDR1 MNHEY, CDR2 SVGAGI. The CDR3 DNA reads as TGTGCCAGTTCATTGGGCATCGGTCTCCTCTACGAGCAGTACTTC. It encodes CASSLGIGLLYEQYF.

The CDR3 DNA sequence: TGTGCCAGCAGCCAAGGGAGTATGGGACAGAGAGGCTATGGCTACACCTTC. Translation: CASSQGSMGQRGYGYTF. The V gene is TRBV14, the J gene TRBJ1-2; 7 bases are shared with TRBD1. Germline V lookup: CDR1 SGHDN, CDR2 FVKESK. The CDR3 sequence is 17 residues long. V dropped 1 base and J dropped 4; count of bases not matched to a gene: 12.

V is TRBV6-1 and J is TRBJ2-1; TRBD1 is a possible D gene (5 bases). V lost 2 bases to trimming and J lost 2 bases, with 10 bases between them. The germline V gene has CDR1 MNHNS and CDR2 SASEGT. The CDR3 loop spans 15 amino acids. The CDR3 DNA sequence: TGTGCCAGCAGTGAAAGGCAGGGCCCCTACAATGAGCAGTTCTTC. This translates into CASSERQGPYNEQFF.

The chain recombines TRBV19 with TRBJ1-6; D possibly corresponds to TRBD1 (6 bases). Germline CDR1 reads LNHDA; CDR2 reads SQIVND (reference sequence). V was shortened by 6 bases and J by 3 bases, with 15 bases between the two germline ends. The CDR3 spans 16 residues. This chain's CDR3 is CASRGAGAGYNSPLHF. The CDR3 DNA sequence: TGTGCCAGTAGGGGGGCGGGGGCCGGCTATAATTCACCCCTCCACTTT.

The V gene is TRBV28, the J gene TRBJ1-2; the D is unclear. The germline gives CDR1 MDHEN, CDR2 SYDVKM. The V end lost 6 bases, the J end lost 5 bases, and 13 bases lay between the germline ends. CDR3 length: 13 amino acids. The CDR3 DNA is TGTGCCAGCAGCCCCGAAGTCCAGTATGGCTACACCTTC. The encoded protein is CASSPEVQYGYTF.

The chain links TRBV5-1 to TRBJ2-7, with D possibly matching TRBD1 (6 bases). Germline-derived CDR1 and CDR2 are SGHRS and YFSETQ. V was clipped by 2 bases and J by 1 base, with 13 bases between them. The CDR3 is 15 residues long. CDR3 nucleotide sequence: TGCGCCAGCAGCTTACAGGACAGCACTTCCTACGAGCAGTACTTC. Its translation is CASSLQDSTSYEQYF.

The chain has TRBV7-9 and TRBJ2-7, with 8 bases lining up with TRBD2. Unmatched junction bases numbered 7, after V lost 5 bases and J lost 1 base. The CDR3 extends over 15 amino acids. CDR1 and CDR2 from the germline V gene are SEHNR and FQNEAQ (reference sequence). The CDR3 region is CASSETSGGSYEQYF. The CDR3 DNA sequence: TGTGCCAGCAGCGAAACCAGCGGGGGATCCTACGAGCAGTACTTC.

The chain employs TRBV9 and TRBJ2-1, with TRBD1 matching 7 bases. CDR1 SGDLS and CDR2 YYNGEE come from the germline V gene. V lost 3 bases, J lost 7 bases, and 7 bases stayed unmatched. The CDR3 runs 14 residues. The CDR3 loop reads CASSAPGTANEQFF. In DNA form, the CDR3 reads TGTGCCAGCAGCGCCCCAGGGACAGCGAATGAGCAGTTCTTC.

The chain employs TRBV29-1 and TRBJ2-1; D perhaps matches TRBD1 (6 bases). With 8 bases removed from V and 6 bases from J, the gap between germline ends came to 14 bases. This CDR3 is 12 amino acids long. Germline CDR1 and CDR2: SQVTM and ANQGSEA. The CDR3: CSHFRGSNEQFF. The CDR3 DNA reads as TGCAGCCACTTCAGGGGCTCCAATGAGCAGTTCTTC.

The table lists this clone with a few counts. CDR3 loop: CASLGHSYEQYF. CDR3 DNA: TGTGCCAGCTTGGGACACTCCTACGAGCAGTACTTC. This chain joins TRBV2 and TRBJ2-7, with TRBD1 as a possible D gene (6 bases). Germline V CDR1 and CDR2: SNHLY, FYNNEI. Trimming took 8 bases from V and 0 from J, leaving 8 bases between them. The CDR3 totals 12 residues.

The chain has TRBV6-1 and TRBJ1-2; D is ambiguous. CDR3 length: 12 residues. Trimming removed 7 bases at V and 7 bases at J, with 13 bases between. Germline CDR1 and CDR2: MNHNS and SASEGT. The CDR3 DNA follows: TGTGCCAGCACCTCACCCGAGGGTGGCTACACCTTC. Its translation: CASTSPEGGYTF.

This clone came up once. The chain couples TRBV28 to TRBJ2-3, with 9 bases aligning to TRBD1. CDR1 is MDHEN and CDR2 is SYDVKM in the germline V gene. V trimming: 7 bases; J trimming: 2 bases; junction bases outside the gene matches: 13. CDR3 length: 17 residues. The DNA for the CDR3 is TGTGCCAGCAAAGCCGGGACAGGGATTCTCTCCACAGATACGCAGTATTTT. It specifies CASKAGTGILSTDTQYF.

The chain couples TRBV4-1 to TRBJ2-5; 7 bases match TRBD1. In germline, CDR1 is MGHRA, CDR2 YSYEKL. The CDR3 has 16 amino acids. The trim removed 1 base at V and 4 bases at J, leaving 9 bases unmatched. The CDR3 nucleotides read TGCGCCAGCAGCCAAGCCTCCGGGACAGTCCCAGAGACCCAGTACTTC. Protein product: CASSQASGTVPETQYF.

The chain combines TRBV6-4 with TRBJ2-3, with D perhaps TRBD2 (6 bases). V dropped 0 bases and J dropped 0 bases, with 10 bases sitting between them. Germline V gene sequence: CDR1 MRHNA, CDR2 SNTAGT. This CDR3 is 16 amino acids long. The CDR3 spells CASSDSEGFSTDTQYF. CDR3 nucleotides: TGTGCCAGCAGTGACTCGGAGGGATTTAGCACAGATACGCAGTATTTT.

The rearrangement joins TRBV28 to TRBJ2-7; possible D gene TRBD2, 5 bases. Germline V gene sequence: CDR1 MDHEN, CDR2 SYDVKM. The CDR3 runs to 15 residues. Trimming cost V 5 bases and J 3 bases, with 17 bases left between them. CDR3 sequence: CASSGSPRWDYEQYF. DNA of the CDR3: TGTGCCAGCAGTGGGAGTCCTAGATGGGACTACGAGCAGTACTTC.

The V call is TRBV5-4, the J call TRBJ2-7; 9 nucleotides line up with TRBD2. Trimming took 1 base from V and 3 from J; bases not matched to a gene: 5. The CDR3 is 15 amino acids. Per germline, CDR1 SGHNT and CDR2 YYREEE (reference sequence). This CDR3 reads CASSLIAGANYEQYF. As DNA, the CDR3 is TGTGCCAGCAGCTTGATAGCGGGAGCGAACTACGAGCAGTACTTC.